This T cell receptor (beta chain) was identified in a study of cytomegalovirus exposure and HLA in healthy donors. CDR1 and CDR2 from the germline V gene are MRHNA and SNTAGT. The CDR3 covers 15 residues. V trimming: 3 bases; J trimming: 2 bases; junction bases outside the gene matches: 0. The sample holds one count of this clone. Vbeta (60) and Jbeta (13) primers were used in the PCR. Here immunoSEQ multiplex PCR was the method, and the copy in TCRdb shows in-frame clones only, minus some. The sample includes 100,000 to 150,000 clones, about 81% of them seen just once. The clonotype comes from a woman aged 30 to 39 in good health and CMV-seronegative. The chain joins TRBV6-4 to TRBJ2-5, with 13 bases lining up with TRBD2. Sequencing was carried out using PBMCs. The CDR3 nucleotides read TGTGCCAGCAGTGAGACTAGCGGGGGGCAAGAGACCCAGTACTTC. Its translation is CASSETSGGQETQYF.